The 21 T cell receptor beta chains reported below all come from one sample, sequenced in a study of CD8+ T cells in alopecia areata. Treatment of the sample: oral pan-JAK inhibitor, 5-10 mg twice daily. Sequencing used cDNA as its template, made by extracting RNA and reverse transcribing it. The assay was immunoSEQ multiplex PCR, and TCRdb's table has in-frame clones only and misses some. This sample yields 70,000 or so clones, of which roughly 30% are seen a single time; 15% belongs to the top ten. Sequenced material: CD8+ T cells sorted from blood, taken at week 4, from a patient treated with tofacitinib. The receptors here all came from a human donor with alopecia areata.

The V and J genes are TRBV29-1 and TRBJ2-3; D gene ambiguous. The CDR3 is made up of 13 amino acids. V was pared by 1 base and J by 2 bases, with 7 bases between. The germline V gene has CDR1 SQVTM and CDR2 ANQGSEA. The chain's CDR3 is CSVEVVYTDTQYF. CDR3 bases: TGCAGCGTTGAAGTAGTTTACACAGATACGCAGTATTTT.

The rearrangement uses TRBV30 and TRBJ1-5; tentatively, D is TRBD1 (5 bases). Trimming took off 5 bases at V and 8 bases at J, with 16 bases between the two ends. The CDR3 runs to 13 residues. Germline CDR1 reads GTSNPN; CDR2 reads SVGIG (reference sequence). CDR3 sequence reads: CAWAPRAVEPQHF. In DNA, the CDR3 is TGTGCCTGGGCCCCCAGGGCGGTAGAGCCCCAGCATTTT.

The chain couples TRBV30 to TRBJ2-7, with 7 bases aligning to TRBD2. The CDR3 is 13 amino acids. Germline trimming cut 3 bases from V and 7 bases from J; bases unmatched to any gene: 9. The germline gives CDR1 GTSNPN, CDR2 SVGIG (reference sequence). This CDR3 is CAWSVFGGGEQYF. In nucleotides, the CDR3 is TGTGCCTGGAGCGTTTTTGGGGGAGGGGAGCAGTACTTC. The variable domain in full, completed from reference TRBV30 and TRBJ2-7, reads SQTIHQWPATLVQPVGSPLSLECTVEGTSNPNLYWYRQAAGRGLQLLFYSVGIGQISSEVPQNLSASRPQDRQFILSSKKLLLSDSGFYLCAWSVFGGGEQYFGPGTRLTVT.

The chain recombines TRBV19 with TRBJ2-5; no definite D call. The length of the CDR3 is 12 residues. Germline CDR1 LNHDA, CDR2 SQIVND (reference sequence). The V gene lost 10 bases and the J gene lost 5 bases, with 14 bases spanning the gap. The CDR3 region is CATRQGSETQYF. The DNA of the CDR3 is TGTGCCACACGACAAGGATCGGAGACCCAGTACTTC.

V and J are TRBV27 and TRBJ2-7; D tentatively reads TRBD1 or TRBD2 (7 bases each). Germline-derived CDR1 and CDR2 are MNHEY and SMNVEV (reference sequence). With 5 bases removed from V and 0 bases from J, the gap between germline ends came to 17 bases. The CDR3 extends over 16 amino acids. CDR3 protein: CASSQDPGGVSYEQYF. As DNA, the CDR3 is TGTGCCAGCAGTCAAGATCCAGGGGGGGTCTCCTACGAGCAGTACTTC.

V usage is TRBV7-9 and J usage is TRBJ2-7; a weak D match, TRBD1 (6 bases). V lost 5 bases and J lost 1, with 21 bases in between. The CDR3 loop spans 17 amino acids. Germline loops: CDR1 SEHNR, CDR2 FQNEAQ (reference sequence). CDR3 region: CASSNTTGFVRSYEQYF. The CDR3 DNA follows: TGTGCCAGCAGCAACACGACAGGTTTCGTTAGGTCCTACGAGCAGTACTTC.

The CDR3 protein is CASRNTRGDGYTF. The CDR3 region has the DNA TGTGCCAGCAGAAATACCAGGGGGGATGGCTACACCTTC. The chain joins TRBV6-4 to TRBJ1-2; TRBD1 matches at 7 bases. The J segment lost 6 bases and the V segment lost 6 bases, leaving 7 bases of the junction unmatched. Looked up from germline, CDR1 is MRHNA and CDR2 is SNTAGT. The CDR3 length is 13 residues.

V usage is TRBV4-2 and J usage is TRBJ2-5, with D tentatively TRBD1 (6 bases). The CDR3 is 14 residues long. Trimming left V 5 bases short and J 9 bases short, with 19 bases between. Germline CDR1 is LGHNA and CDR2 is YNFKEQ. The CDR3 reads CASSSTGGKMAQYF. CDR3 nucleotide sequence: TGTGCCAGCAGCTCAACTGGGGGCAAGATGGCCCAGTACTTC.

This clone was detected only a few times. J is TRBJ1-1 and V is TRBV30; tentatively, D is TRBD1 (6 bases). CDR3 length equals 13 residues. In germline, CDR1 is GTSNPN, CDR2 SVGIG (reference sequence). The DNA for the CDR3 is TGTGCTCTCTTCGGGGGCTGGGAGACTGAAGCTTTCTTT. Protein: CALFGGWETEAFF.

This clone was picked up one time. The genes are TRBV29-1 and TRBJ1-4; 8 positions match TRBD1. In germline, CDR1 is SQVTM, CDR2 ANQGSEA. V lost 2 bases and J lost 6; bases outside the gene matches: 11. This CDR3 has 16 residues. The CDR3 loop is CSVEMGQGAWDEKLFF. The DNA of the CDR3 is TGCAGCGTTGAAATGGGGCAGGGGGCCTGGGATGAAAAACTGTTTTTT.

Here the CDR3 reads CASNRDGNEQFF. The CDR3 nucleotides read TGTGCCAGCAACCGGGATGGGAATGAGCAGTTCTTC. The gene calls are TRBV4-2 and TRBJ2-1; perhaps TRBD2 as D (5 bases). V lost 7 bases, J lost 7 bases, and 11 bases lay in between. CDR1 is LGHNA, CDR2 YNFKEQ, per germline. The CDR3 covers 12 residues.

Only a few counts were recorded for this clone. V and J are TRBV4-1 and TRBJ2-7; TRBD1 agrees at 11 bases. CDR1 and CDR2 from the germline V gene are MGHRA and YSYEKL. Trimming cost V 3 bases and J 6 bases; bases outside gene matches: 7. This CDR3 is 15 amino acids long. The CDR3 protein is CASSQGDRGYLEQYF. The CDR3 DNA reads TGCGCCAGCAGCCAGGGGGACAGGGGGTATCTCGAGCAGTACTTC.

J is TRBJ1-5 and V is TRBV7-8; D remains ambiguous. Deletions cut 3 bases from V and 2 bases from J, with 2 bases between. CDR3 length equals 12 residues. The germline CDR1 and CDR2 sequences are SGHVS and FQNEAQ. The CDR3 DNA sequence: TGTGCCAGCAGCTTGGGCAATCAGCCCCAGCATTTT. This encodes CASSLGNQPQHF.

The CDR3 region has the DNA TGTGCCAGCAGCTTAGATCTGGGGCGCGGGCTCTCCTACGAGCAGTACTTC. Amino acids: CASSLDLGRGLSYEQYF. The chain carries TRBV11-2 and TRBJ2-7, with D tentatively TRBD1 or TRBD2 (5 bases each). V lost 0 bases to trimming and J lost 0 bases, with 15 bases between them. Germline CDR1 SGHAT, CDR2 FQNNGV. The CDR3 contains 17 residues.

This clone occurred a few times. This chain links TRBV29-1 with TRBJ2-1; 15 bases are a match to TRBD2. The ends lost 6 bases at V and 5 bases at J; junction bases unmatched: 5. This CDR3 comprises 15 residues. Germline CDR1 SQVTM, CDR2 ANQGSEA. The CDR3 nucleotides are TGCAGCGTGGGACTAGCGGGAGGCCGGGACAATGAGCAGTTCTTC. The encoded protein is CSVGLAGGRDNEQFF.

This clone showed up just a few times. DNA of the CDR3: TGCGCCAGCAGCCAAGGCGGGGCCTCCCAAGAGACCCAGTACTTC. Translation gives CASSQGGASQETQYF. This chain connects TRBV4-3 to TRBJ2-5; D might be TRBD2 (6 bases). The germline V gene encodes CDR1 LGHNA and CDR2 YSLEER. V shed 1 base and J shed 1 base, with 10 bases lying between them. The CDR3 contains 15 residues.

The V call is TRBV4-3, the J call TRBJ1-2; 10 bases fit TRBD1. J gave up 4 bases and V 0 bases, and 14 bases lay outside the gene matches. Germline V gene lookup returns CDR1 LGHNA and CDR2 YSLEER. The CDR3 is 19 amino acids. CDR3 region: CASSQDRGTGASIGYGYTF. CDR3 in DNA: TGCGCCAGCAGCCAAGATCGGGGGACAGGGGCGTCTATTGGCTATGGCTACACCTTC.

The genes are TRBV7-9 and TRBJ1-4; D is perhaps TRBD1 (5 bases). The V gene's germline CDR1 is SEHNR and CDR2 FQNEAQ (reference sequence). This CDR3 spans 17 amino acids. V was shortened by 5 bases and J by 0 bases, with 16 bases between the two germline ends. The CDR3 here is CASSRLTDPATNEKLFF. The DNA for the CDR3 is TGTGCCAGCAGCCGACTGACAGATCCCGCAACTAATGAAAAACTGTTTTTT.

The chain joins TRBV19 to TRBJ2-7; tentative D call: TRBD1 (6 bases). The CDR3 length is 15 residues. CDR1 is LNHDA, CDR2 SQIVND, per germline (reference sequence). V shed 3 bases and J shed 3 bases, with 15 bases lying between them. CDR3 sequence (DNA): TGTGCCAGTAGTATTAATGGACAGTCGGTCTACGAGCAGTACTTC. This gives the protein CASSINGQSVYEQYF.

The chain employs TRBV6-5 and TRBJ1-5; D is possibly TRBD1 (5 bases). The CDR3 extends over 12 amino acids. Germline CDR1 and CDR2: MNHEY and SVGAGI. Trimming cost V 5 bases and J 9 bases, with 11 bases left between them. The CDR3 sequence is CASSLDTTPQHF. In DNA, the CDR3 is TGTGCCAGCAGTCTGGACACAACGCCCCAGCATTTT.

This chain connects TRBV6-1 to TRBJ2-1, with no clear D. The length of the CDR3 is 13 residues. Germline-derived CDR1 and CDR2 are MNHNS and SASEGT. V was clipped by 6 bases and J by 5 bases, with 11 bases between them. CDR3 sequence: CASRPPLDNEQFF. The CDR3 region has the DNA TGTGCCAGCAGACCCCCACTCGACAATGAGCAGTTCTTC.